These 16 T cell receptor beta chains share one sample of origin, sequenced in a study of OX40 agonist ivuxolimab in advanced cancers. Libraries were prepared by immunoSEQ multiplex PCR; TCRdb keeps only in-frame clonotypes and omits some of them. The sample yields 60,000 to 100,000 clones, approximately 90% seen once. The starting material was CD4+ or CD8+ T cells sorted from blood, obtained in a trial of the OX40 agonist ivuxolimab. The receptors shown here come from an adult with an advanced solid tumor such as melanoma, head and neck, liver or kidney cancer.

The chain couples TRBV4-1 to TRBJ2-7, with 7 bases lining up with TRBD1. Trimming removed 1 base from V and 3 bases from J; junction bases left unmatched: 9. Germline values: CDR1 MGHRA, CDR2 YSYEKL. The CDR3 sequence is 16 residues long. CDR3 DNA sequence: TGCGCCAGCAGCCAAGGTACAGGGGAGAAGTTCTACGAGCAGTACTTC. Its protein product is CASSQGTGEKFYEQYF.

The CDR3 here is CASSLSEPIREGESTEAFF. The CDR3 DNA sequence: TGTGCCAGCAGCTTGTCGGAACCGATACGGGAAGGAGAGAGCACTGAAGCTTTCTTT. The chain links TRBV13 to TRBJ1-1; D not resolved. This CDR3 is 19 amino acids long. Germline CDR1 is PRHDT and CDR2 is FYEKMQ (reference sequence). V was pared by 3 bases and J by 4 bases, with 27 bases between.

This chain uses TRBV2 with TRBJ1-3, with TRBD1 as a possible D gene (6 bases). The germline V and J ends were trimmed by 2 bases and 6 bases, with 20 bases remaining between them. Germline-derived CDR1 and CDR2 are SNHLY and FYNNEI. The CDR3 has 17 amino acids. CDR3 in DNA: TGTGCCAGCAGTGAACCCGGTGGGCAGGGGTATGAAAACACCATATATTTT. Its translation: CASSEPGGQGYENTIYF.

The gene calls are TRBV2 and TRBJ1-2; 7 bases fit TRBD1. The CDR3 loop spans 15 amino acids. The ends lost 1 base at V and 3 bases at J; junction bases unmatched: 5. The germline CDR1 and CDR2 sequences are SNHLY and FYNNEI. The DNA of the CDR3 is TGTGCCAGCAGTGAAGGACAGGGATTTTACTATGGCTACACCTTC. Translating it yields CASSEGQGFYYGYTF.

The chain joins TRBV19 to TRBJ1-5; D uncertain. The V end was cut by 3 bases, the J end by 5 bases, with 5 bases between. This CDR3 region has 12 residues. The germline gives CDR1 LNHDA, CDR2 SQIVND (reference sequence). The CDR3 is CASSIGYQPQHF. CDR3 nucleotides: TGTGCCAGTAGTATTGGCTATCAGCCCCAGCATTTT.

CDR3 bases: TGCAGCGTTGGAACAGGGATGGACGAGACCCAGTACTTC. Amino acids: CSVGTGMDETQYF. This sequence joins TRBV29-1 and TRBJ2-5; D perhaps matches TRBD1 (6 bases). Trimming shortened V by 4 bases and J by 5 bases, and 14 bases separated the two germline ends. Germline loops: CDR1 SQVTM, CDR2 ANQGSEA. The CDR3 contains 13 residues.

This chain connects TRBV13 to TRBJ2-1; 11 positions agree with TRBD2. This CDR3 has 17 amino acids. CDR1 is PRHDT, CDR2 FYEKMQ, per germline (reference sequence). With 4 bases clipped from V and 6 bases from J, the junction kept 11 bases outside the gene matches. The CDR3 nucleotides are TGTGCCAGCAGCTCGGCTGGGGCTAGCGGGGGGATCAATGAGCAGTTCTTC. Translation gives CASSSAGASGGINEQFF.

The gene calls are TRBV4-1 and TRBJ1-1; D remains ambiguous. The CDR3 contains 15 residues. V dropped 4 bases and J dropped 3 bases, with 15 bases sitting between them. In germline, CDR1 is MGHRA, CDR2 YSYEKL. CDR3 DNA: TGCGCCAGCAGCCCGAACCGGGGAGTGTACACTGAAGCTTTCTTT. Encoded protein: CASSPNRGVYTEAFF.

This rearrangement joins TRBV2 to TRBJ2-5; 12 bases match TRBD2. The CDR3 runs to 16 residues. V shed 3 bases, J shed 5 bases, and the junction held 7 bases outside the gene matches. CDR1 SNHLY and CDR2 FYNNEI come from the germline V gene. CDR3 sequence reads: CASSDPWTSGEETQYF. DNA for the CDR3: TGTGCCAGCAGTGATCCTTGGACTAGCGGGGAGGAGACCCAGTACTTC.

This chain connects TRBV5-1 to TRBJ2-5; no firm D call. The CDR3 loop spans 13 amino acids. V lost 4 bases and J 4 bases, leaving 11 bases between the germline ends. Germline V gene data show CDR1 as SGHRS and CDR2 as YFSETQ. The CDR3 DNA follows: TGCGCCAGCAGCCGTGGAATTGCAGAGACCCAGTACTTC. It translates to CASSRGIAETQYF.

The chain employs TRBV4-2 and TRBJ2-7; no clear D. The germline V and J ends were trimmed by 0 bases and 2 bases, with 14 bases remaining between them. The CDR3 contains 16 residues. Germline CDR1 LGHNA, CDR2 YNFKEQ. CDR3 protein: CASSQDRFEVAYEQYF. In DNA, the CDR3 is TGTGCCAGCAGCCAAGATCGGTTCGAGGTTGCCTACGAGCAGTACTTC.

The rearrangement joins TRBV28 to TRBJ2-1, with D unclear. V lost 3 bases and J lost 4, with 13 bases in between. There are 15 residues in the CDR3. Germline V gene sequence: CDR1 MDHEN, CDR2 SYDVKM. For the CDR3, the DNA is TGTGCCAGCAGTTTGGACCCACTGGGGTACAATGAGCAGTTCTTC. This encodes CASSLDPLGYNEQFF.

The rearrangement links TRBV10-3 to TRBJ2-5; 9 bases are shared with TRBD2. Germline V gives CDR1 ENHRY, CDR2 SYGVKD. This CDR3 is built from 17 residues. Losses at the gene ends were 0 bases for V and 1 base for J; bases not matched to a gene: 6. The CDR3 here is CAISESSAGGFQETQYF. The CDR3 DNA sequence: TGTGCCATCAGTGAGTCTTCAGCGGGGGGTTTCCAAGAGACCCAGTACTTC.

J is TRBJ2-7 and V is TRBV2; weak D call: TRBD1 (5 bases). CDR1 is SNHLY and CDR2 is FYNNEI in the germline V gene. The CDR3 is 15 amino acids. V gave up 1 base and J gave up 0 bases, with 10 bases separating them. In nucleotides, the CDR3 is TGTGCCAGCAGTGAAGACCTCCAGGGCTCCTACGAGCAGTACTTC. It codes for CASSEDLQGSYEQYF.

The genes are TRBV30 and TRBJ2-7, with D possibly being TRBD1 (6 bases). The V end lost 0 bases, the J end lost 6 bases, and 12 bases lay between the germline ends. The CDR3 spans 13 residues. Germline lookup yields CDR1 GTSNPN and CDR2 SVGIG (reference sequence). CDR3 in DNA: TGTGCCTGGAGTGTAGGGGCAGGGGTCGAGCAGTACTTC. It specifies CAWSVGAGVEQYF.

With respect to this clone: This sample also contains other DNA sequences that code for the same CDR3. This chain links TRBV6-6 with TRBJ1-2, with D unresolved. The V end lost 6 bases, the J end lost 5 bases, and 7 bases lay between the germline ends. This CDR3 has 11 residues. Germline V gene sequence: CDR1 MNHNY, CDR2 SVGAGI (reference sequence). The CDR3 is CASSPNYGYTF. The CDR3 coding sequence is TGTGCCAGCAGCCCCAATTATGGCTACACCTTC.